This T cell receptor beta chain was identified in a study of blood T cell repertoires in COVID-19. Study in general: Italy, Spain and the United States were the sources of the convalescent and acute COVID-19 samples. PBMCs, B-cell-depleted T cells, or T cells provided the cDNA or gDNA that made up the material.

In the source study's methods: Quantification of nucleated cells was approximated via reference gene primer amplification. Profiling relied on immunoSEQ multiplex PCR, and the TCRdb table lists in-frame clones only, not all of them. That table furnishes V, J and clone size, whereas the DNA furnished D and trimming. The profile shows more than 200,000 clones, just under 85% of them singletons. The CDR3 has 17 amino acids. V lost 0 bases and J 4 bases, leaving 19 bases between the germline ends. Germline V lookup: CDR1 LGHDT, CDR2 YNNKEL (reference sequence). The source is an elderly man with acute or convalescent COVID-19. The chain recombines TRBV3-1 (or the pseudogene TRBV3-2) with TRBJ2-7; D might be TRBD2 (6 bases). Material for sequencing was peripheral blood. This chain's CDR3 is CASSQDAFGSGRYEQYF. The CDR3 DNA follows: TGTGCCAGCAGCCAAGATGCGTTCGGGAGCGGCCGATACGAGCAGTACTTC.